This entry lists 12 T cell receptor beta chains sequenced from one sample in a study of cytomegalovirus exposure and HLA in healthy donors. PCR employed 60 Vbeta and 13 Jbeta primers. The table came from immunoSEQ multiplex PCR; TCRdb's copy has only in-frame clones and leaves some out. Found here are over 150,000 clones, 82% of them singletons; the top ten hold 0.098%. The sample consisted of PBMCs. All receptors come from a boy aged 2 to 10 in good health and CMV-seronegative.

The chain is built from TRBV18 and TRBJ2-3; 14 positions agree with TRBD2. Germline assignment: CDR1 KGHSH and CDR2 LQKENI. The CDR3 runs 15 residues. J was trimmed by 4 bases and V by 3 bases; bases with no gene match: 0. CDR3 in DNA: TGTGCCAGCTCACCGGGACTAGCGGGGGCAGATACGCAGTATTTT. Its protein is CASSPGLAGADTQYF.

This chain links TRBV6-6 with TRBJ1-2, with D uncertain. V was cut by 0 bases and J by 3 bases, with 14 bases left in between. The CDR3 consists of 16 residues. The germline V gene has CDR1 MNHNY and CDR2 SVGAGI (reference sequence). The CDR3 DNA sequence: TGTGCCAGCAGTTACTCGGAGAAGAGCCTACACTATGGCTACACCTTC. This translates into CASSYSEKSLHYGYTF.

The V gene is TRBV11-1, the J gene TRBJ1-1; D gene unclear. Trimming took off 1 base at V and 7 bases at J, with 10 bases between the two ends. CDR1 is SGHAT, CDR2 FQDESV, per germline (reference sequence). This CDR3 is built from 13 residues. Here the CDR3 reads CASSLVGAFEAFF. Written as DNA, the CDR3 is TGTGCCAGCAGCTTAGTGGGAGCCTTTGAAGCTTTCTTT.

This clone appeared once. This rearrangement joins TRBV27 to TRBJ2-7; 9 positions match TRBD1. CDR3 length equals 16 residues. The J segment lost 3 bases and the V segment lost 4 bases, leaving 10 bases of the junction unmatched. Germline assignment: CDR1 MNHEY and CDR2 SMNVEV (reference sequence). DNA of the CDR3: TGTGCCAGCAGTTCAAGAGGGACAGGGTTCGTCTACGAGCAGTACTTC. Its translation: CASSSRGTGFVYEQYF.

The chain joins TRBV4-2 to TRBJ2-5, with no clear D. The J call is doubtful: the DNA matches TRBJ2-7 better. CDR1 is LGHNA, CDR2 YNFKEQ, per germline. CDR3 size: 12 residues. The CDR3 is CASSQSDYEQYF. The CDR3 coding sequence is TGTGCCAGCAGCCAGAGCGACTACGAGCAGTACTTC.

V is TRBV11-2 and J is TRBJ2-3; a possible D gene is TRBD1 (6 bases). The V and J ends lost 0 bases and 4 bases respectively, with 23 bases between them. The CDR3 is made up of 19 amino acids. Germline-derived CDR1 and CDR2 are SGHAT and FQNNGV. Here the CDR3 DNA reads TGTGCCAGCAGCTTAGATCCCTTATTACGACAGGATGGTGCAGATACGCAGTATTTT. Translation gives CASSLDPLLRQDGADTQYF.

The V gene is TRBV5-4, the J gene TRBJ2-7; D possibly corresponds to TRBD2 (5 bases). Trimming cost V 4 bases and J 0 bases, with 11 bases left between them. This CDR3 has 14 amino acids. Germline assignment: CDR1 SGHNT and CDR2 YYREEE (reference sequence). CDR3 coding DNA: TGTGCCAGCAGCCTACTAGGGCGCTCCTACGAGCAGTACTTC. It translates to CASSLLGRSYEQYF.

This chain links TRBV18 with TRBJ2-3, with 12 nucleotides matching TRBD2. Looked up from germline, CDR1 is KGHSH and CDR2 is LQKENI. Trimming removed 5 bases from V and 4 bases from J; junction bases left unmatched: 7. There are 16 residues in the CDR3. This CDR3 is CASSTLAGGPSDTQYF. The CDR3 nucleotides are TGTGCCAGCTCAACGCTAGCGGGGGGGCCTTCAGATACGCAGTATTTT. The full variable domain, its missing parts supplied by reference TRBV18 and TRBJ2-3, is NAGVMQNPRHLVRRRGQEARLRCSPMKGHSHVYWYRQLPEEGLKFMVYLQKENIIDESGMPKERFSAEFPKEGPSILRIQQVVRGDSAAYFCASSTLAGGPSDTQYFGPGTRLTVL.

The chain couples TRBV30 to TRBJ1-4, with D unclear. Germline CDR1 GTSNPN, CDR2 SVGIG (reference sequence). This CDR3 is built from 13 residues. V lost 2 bases and J lost 2, with 6 bases in between. CDR3 sequence (DNA): TGTGCCTGGAGTCAACAGACTAATGAAAAACTGTTTTTT. It encodes CAWSQQTNEKLFF.

The V call is TRBV19, the J call TRBJ1-2, with D possibly matching TRBD1 (5 bases). CDR3 size: 14 residues. The V end lost 6 bases, the J end lost 4 bases, and 15 bases lay between the germline ends. Germline CDR1 LNHDA, CDR2 SQIVND (reference sequence). The CDR3, as DNA: TGTGCCAGTAGCGTTTGGGGCCTAGTCTATGGCTACACCTTC. Residues: CASSVWGLVYGYTF.

This clone was counted once. This rearrangement joins TRBV19 to TRBJ1-6; 7 nucleotides agree with TRBD1. Germline trimming cut 5 bases from V and 7 bases from J; bases unmatched to any gene: 2. The CDR3 spans 13 residues. Germline values: CDR1 LNHDA, CDR2 SQIVND (reference sequence). The CDR3 spells CASSGQVNSPLHF. The CDR3 bases are TGTGCCAGTAGTGGACAGGTCAATTCACCCCTCCACTTT.

The rearrangement joins TRBV19 to TRBJ1-5, with 7 bases aligning to TRBD1. This CDR3 comprises 17 residues. From germline, CDR1 is LNHDA and CDR2 SQIVND (reference sequence). Trimming at V came to 5 bases and at J to 2 bases, leaving 12 bases not matched to a gene. The CDR3 is CASSLSKQGLRNQPQHF. As DNA, the CDR3 is TGTGCCAGTAGTCTCTCTAAACAGGGGTTGCGCAATCAGCCCCAGCATTTT.